Following are 27 T cell receptor beta chains from one sample sequenced in a study of PD-1 blockade in classical Hodgkin lymphoma. Every patient had relapsed following autologous stem cell transplantation, and cohorts differed in brentuximab vedotin exposure. Clones were read by immunoSEQ multiplex PCR, and TCRdb kept only the in-frame ones, dropping some. The data show 30,000 to 45,000 clones, 69% seen once. This specimen was peripheral blood mononuclear cells (PBMCs), taken before the second cycle of nivolumab. The receptors shown here come from a human donor with classical Hodgkin lymphoma.

V usage is TRBV5-6 and J usage is TRBJ1-1; D is uncertain. The V and J ends lost 0 bases and 4 bases respectively, with 19 bases between them. The CDR3 totals 17 residues. CDR1 is SGHDT, CDR2 YYEEEE, per germline. CDR3 DNA sequence: TGTGCCAGCAGCTTGGATCAACCCCTGGTCCGGAGCACTGAAGCTTTCTTT. It encodes CASSLDQPLVRSTEAFF.

The chain carries TRBV4-1 and TRBJ1-5; D remains ambiguous. Trimming left V 3 bases short and J 4 bases short, with 7 bases between. CDR1 and CDR2 (germline): MGHRA, YSYEKL. This CDR3 is 13 amino acids long. DNA of the CDR3: TGCGCCAGCAGCCAGGCTATTAATCAGCCCCAGCATTTT. Translation: CASSQAINQPQHF.

The table lists this clone with a few counts. The V and J genes are TRBV7-6 and TRBJ2-7, with 9 bases identical to TRBD1. V trimming: 2 bases; J trimming: 4 bases; junction bases outside the gene matches: 6. The germline V gene has CDR1 SGHVS and CDR2 FNYEAQ. This CDR3 contains 15 residues. DNA of the CDR3: TGTGCCAGCAGCTTAACCAGGGACAGGGTATACGAGCAGTACTTC. Protein sequence: CASSLTRDRVYEQYF.

The rearrangement uses TRBV10-3 and TRBJ2-2; D remains ambiguous. V was shortened by 8 bases and J by 0 bases, with 7 bases between the two germline ends. CDR3 length: 13 residues. Per germline, CDR1 ENHRY and CDR2 SYGVKD. Written as DNA, the CDR3 is TGTGCCATCGCTGGCGCGAACACCGGGGAGCTGTTTTTT. Its protein is CAIAGANTGELFF.

The chain joins TRBV7-2 to TRBJ1-4; 9 nucleotides align to TRBD1. With 5 bases clipped from V and 8 bases from J, the junction kept 6 bases outside the gene matches. CDR1 and CDR2 (germline): SGHTA, FQGNSA. This CDR3 region has 14 residues. The chain's CDR3 is CASSQGQGREKLFF. In DNA form, the CDR3 reads TGTGCCAGCAGCCAGGGACAGGGACGAGAAAAACTGTTTTTT.

This clone was observed a few times. The V and J genes are TRBV7-9 and TRBJ2-7; D is undetermined. The CDR3 consists of 15 residues. V lost 5 bases, J lost 3 bases, and 17 bases lay in between. The germline gives CDR1 SEHNR, CDR2 FQNEAQ (reference sequence). CDR3 in DNA: TGTGCCAGCAGCCCCCCAAATAATTATCTCTACGAGCAGTACTTC. Protein sequence: CASSPPNNYLYEQYF.

This clone is classed as medium-sized. The CDR3 here is CASTDRAPNTEAFF. DNA of the CDR3: TGTGCCAGCACTGACCGGGCCCCGAACACTGAAGCTTTCTTT. The chain joins TRBV2 to TRBJ1-1; D is ambiguous. Germline-derived CDR1 and CDR2 are SNHLY and FYNNEI. V dropped 7 bases and J dropped 1 base, with 13 bases sitting between them. The CDR3 covers 14 residues.

In its sample, this clone was seen a few times. The rearrangement joins TRBV2 to TRBJ1-2; D is ambiguous. Germline CDR1 reads SNHLY; CDR2 reads FYNNEI. The CDR3 consists of 14 residues. V was pared by 6 bases and J by 2 bases, with 13 bases between. The CDR3 DNA reads TGTGCCAGCAGCGAAATCGTCCGAAACTATGGCTACACCTTC. The encoded protein is CASSEIVRNYGYTF.

DNA of the CDR3: TGTGCCAGCAGCTTGAGACAGGGCCATATCATTACAGATACGCAGTATTTT. Translating it yields CASSLRQGHIITDTQYF. The chain couples TRBV7-9 to TRBJ2-3, with 7 bases aligning to TRBD1. V lost 3 bases and J lost 3; bases outside the gene matches: 12. This CDR3 is built from 17 residues. Germline V gives CDR1 SEHNR, CDR2 FQNEAQ (reference sequence).

This chain links TRBV6-5 with TRBJ2-7; 7 bases are a match to TRBD1. Unmatched junction bases numbered 5, after V lost 5 bases and J lost 1 base. Germline assignment: CDR1 MNHEY and CDR2 SVGAGI. The length of the CDR3 is 14 residues. The CDR3 protein is CASSHWGQSYEQYF. The CDR3 nucleotides are TGTGCCAGCAGTCATTGGGGACAGTCCTACGAGCAGTACTTC.

The chain is built from TRBV7-9 and TRBJ1-1; 8 bases align to TRBD1. The V segment lost 4 bases and the J segment 3 bases; nucleotides outside the gene matches: 1. Germline V gives CDR1 SEHNR, CDR2 FQNEAQ (reference sequence). There are 13 residues in the CDR3. The CDR3 sequence is CASSSQGDTEAFF. The CDR3 DNA follows: TGTGCCAGCAGCTCACAGGGGGACACTGAAGCTTTCTTT.

This clone was counted a few times. The chain carries TRBV11-3 and TRBJ1-1, with 10 bases identical to TRBD1. CDR3 length equals 15 residues. V shed 5 bases, J shed 2 bases, and the junction held 5 bases outside the gene matches. The germline gives CDR1 SGHNT, CDR2 YENEEA. The CDR3 region has the DNA TGTGCCAGCAGCGCCGGGACAGGGGTTAACACTGAAGCTTTCTTT. Its protein is CASSAGTGVNTEAFF.

The chain is built from TRBV30 and TRBJ1-5, with D unresolved. The V end was cut by 0 bases, the J end by 4 bases, with 7 bases between. The CDR3 runs to 13 residues. Looked up from germline, CDR1 is GTSNPN and CDR2 is SVGIG (reference sequence). Here the CDR3 DNA reads TGTGCCTGGAGTGTGGGAGGGAATCAGCCCCAGCATTTT. Protein product: CAWSVGGNQPQHF.

The sample holds a few counts of this clone. The CDR3 nucleotides read TGTGCCAGCAGCTTATTGTTGCGGGGGGGATACAATGAGCAGTTCTTC. Amino acids: CASSLLLRGGYNEQFF. V and J are TRBV7-2 and TRBJ2-1, with 9 nucleotides matching TRBD2. The CDR3 length is 16 residues. The junction had 6 bases not matched to a gene; V was cut back by 2 bases and J by 4 bases. CDR1 is SGHTA and CDR2 is FQGNSA in the germline V gene. The full variable domain, its missing parts supplied by reference TRBV7-2 and TRBJ2-1, is GAGVSQSPSNKVTEKGKDVELRCDPISGHTALYWYRQSLGQGLEFLIYFQGNSAPDKSGLPSDRFSAERTGGSVSTLTIQRTQQEDSAVYLCASSLLLRGGYNEQFFGPGTRLTVL.

The CDR3 loop is CASSIGRARNYGYTF. Here the CDR3 DNA reads TGTGCCAGTAGTATAGGCAGGGCGAGGAACTATGGCTACACCTTC. The rearrangement joins TRBV19 to TRBJ1-2; maybe TRBD1 (5 bases). V lost 1 base, J lost 2 bases, and 11 bases lay in between. CDR3 length equals 15 residues. Looked up from germline, CDR1 is LNHDA and CDR2 is SQIVND (reference sequence).

Only a few counts were recorded for this clone. This rearrangement joins TRBV5-1 to TRBJ2-2; 9 nucleotides line up with TRBD2. Germline loops: CDR1 SGHRS, CDR2 YFSETQ. This CDR3 has 15 amino acids. Losses at the gene ends were 5 bases for V and 6 bases for J; bases not matched to a gene: 8. CDR3 in DNA: TGCGCCAGCAGTCAGGTAGCGGGAGTTCCCGGGGAGCTGTTTTTT. Translated, it gives CASSQVAGVPGELFF. Full variable domain (remainder filled in from reference TRBV5-1 and TRBJ2-2): KAGVTQTPRYLIKTRGQQVTLSCSPISGHRSVSWYQQTPGQGLQFLFEYFSETQRNKGNFPGRFSGRQFSNSRSEMNVSTLELGDSALYLCASSQVAGVPGELFFGEGSRLTVL.

V usage is TRBV7-6 and J usage is TRBJ2-5, with TRBD2 matching 7 bases. Trimming at V came to 1 base and at J to 4 bases, leaving 3 bases not matched to a gene. CDR1 is SGHVS, CDR2 FNYEAQ, per germline. This CDR3 contains 14 residues. CDR3 protein: CASSLGPGGETQYF. As DNA, the CDR3 is TGTGCCAGCAGCTTAGGACCGGGGGGAGAGACCCAGTACTTC.

The chain carries TRBV6-1 and TRBJ1-6; D remains ambiguous. The CDR3 consists of 14 residues. Trimming pared 1 base from V and 8 bases from J, leaving 9 bases between. CDR1 is MNHNS and CDR2 is SASEGT in the germline V gene. CDR3 protein: CASSEGRRDSPLHF. The CDR3 DNA follows: TGTGCCAGCAGTGAAGGCAGAAGAGATTCACCCCTCCACTTT.

This chain links TRBV28 with TRBJ1-1, with D possibly matching TRBD1 (6 bases). The V end was cut by 5 bases, the J end by 8 bases, with 9 bases between. This CDR3 region has 11 residues. From germline, CDR1 is MDHEN and CDR2 SYDVKM. CDR3 amino acids: CASSPGTEAFF. The CDR3 DNA follows: TGTGCCAGCAGTCCCGGGACAGAAGCTTTCTTT.

About this clone: Other DNA variants within this sample encode the same CDR3. This sequence joins TRBV7-2 and TRBJ1-2; a possible D gene is TRBD1 (6 bases). CDR1 and CDR2 from the germline V gene are SGHTA and FQGNSA. The V gene lost 5 bases and the J gene lost 6 bases, with 16 bases spanning the gap. The CDR3 consists of 14 residues. As DNA, the CDR3 is TGTGCCAGCAGCCCTAGGCAGGGGCTGGATGGCTACACCTTC. Its protein is CASSPRQGLDGYTF.

This clone has more than one count but fewer than ten. This chain joins TRBV6-1 and TRBJ1-2; D is undetermined. The CDR3 loop spans 13 amino acids. Germline CDR1 is MNHNS and CDR2 is SASEGT. The ends were cut back, 6 bases at V and 3 bases at J, with 11 bases in the middle. Written as DNA, the CDR3 is TGTGCCAGCAGGACCGAGGGCCACTATGGCTACACCTTC. This gives the protein CASRTEGHYGYTF.

The chain has TRBV7-2 and TRBJ2-7; TRBD1 aligns across 10 bases. Trimming cost V 7 bases and J 2 bases; bases outside gene matches: 5. CDR1 is SGHTA, CDR2 FQGNSA, per germline. This CDR3 contains 14 residues. CDR3 nucleotides: TGTGCCAGCAAGCGCGGACAGGGGGCCTACGAGCAGTACTTC. Protein product: CASKRGQGAYEQYF.

This chain joins TRBV4-3 and TRBJ1-4, with 7 bases aligning to TRBD1. Germline V gene sequence: CDR1 LGHNA, CDR2 YSLEER. This CDR3 is built from 14 residues. V shed 1 base, J shed 8 bases, and the junction held 4 bases outside the gene matches. CDR3 protein: CASSQGQGKEKLFF. The DNA for the CDR3 is TGCGCCAGCAGCCAAGGACAGGGAAAAGAAAAACTGTTTTTT.

This chain uses TRBV18 with TRBJ2-7; 7 bases map to TRBD1. Germline assignment: CDR1 KGHSH and CDR2 LQKENI. The CDR3 totals 14 residues. J gave up 4 bases and V 6 bases, and 9 bases lay outside the gene matches. This CDR3 reads CASSLGQEWYEQYF. CDR3 DNA: TGTGCCAGCTCGCTTGGACAGGAGTGGTACGAGCAGTACTTC.

This clone was observed a few times. V usage is TRBV5-1 and J usage is TRBJ1-1; TRBD1 agrees at 10 bases. With 4 bases clipped from V and 4 bases from J, the junction kept 4 bases outside the gene matches. Per the germline V gene, CDR1 is SGHRS and CDR2 is YFSETQ. The CDR3 is 14 amino acids. Here the CDR3 DNA reads TGCGCCAGCAGCGTTCGGACAGGGGGCACTGAAGCTTTCTTT. Translating it yields CASSVRTGGTEAFF.

CDR3 amino acids: CASSLGGGPSNEQFF. The CDR3 region has the DNA TGTGCCAGCAGCTTAGGAGGGGGGCCCAGCAATGAGCAGTTCTTC. The rearrangement links TRBV7-3 to TRBJ2-1; possibly TRBD1 or TRBD2 for D (6 bases each). CDR3 length: 15 residues. The germline gives CDR1 SGHTA, CDR2 FQGTGA. V shed 2 bases and J shed 6 bases, with 14 bases lying between them.

This sequence joins TRBV6-5 and TRBJ1-6, with TRBD1 identical over 7 bases. Trimming at V came to 5 bases and at J to 6 bases, leaving 7 bases not matched to a gene. The CDR3 totals 15 residues. Germline CDR1 reads MNHEY; CDR2 reads SVGAGI. The CDR3 coding sequence is TGTGCCAGCAGTGTTTTACAGGGGTTTAATTCACCCCTCCACTTT. It is translated as CASSVLQGFNSPLHF.